The sequence of this T cell receptor beta chain was determined in a study of tumor-infiltrating lymphocytes in localized non-small cell lung cancer. With respect to this clone: The target antigen is unknown.

Trimming pared 4 bases from V and 1 base from J, leaving 13 bases between. The CDR3 is made up of 15 amino acids. Germline V gene data show CDR1 as SGHTA and CDR2 as FQGNSA. Findings and caveats of the study: IM1 and IM2 tumors showed no difference in T-cell fraction. Technical variation could not be separated from intratumor heterogeneity here.

Profiling relied on immunoSEQ multiplex PCR, and the TCRdb table lists in-frame clones only, not all of them. The data show fewer than 20,000 clones, 69% seen once. The sequence was collected from a human donor with non-small cell lung cancer. The V call is TRBV7-2, the J call TRBJ1-1; D uncertain. The sequenced sample consisted of lung tumor tissue. Here the CDR3 reads CASSSLISANTEAFF. CDR3 sequence (DNA): TGTGCCAGCAGCTCCCTTATAAGTGCGAACACTGAAGCTTTCTTT.